Here is one T cell receptor (beta chain) with its context. Its matching antigen is unknown. The length of the CDR3 is 15 residues. Germline CDR1 is SGHTA and CDR2 is FQGNSA. The V gene end was trimmed by 5 bases and the J gene end by 10 bases; junction bases not matched to a gene: 12. 60 Vbeta and 13 Jbeta primers were used in PCR. The assay was immunoSEQ multiplex PCR, and TCRdb's table has in-frame clones only and misses some. This sample has roughly 62,000 clones, with more than 70% found just once. This record comes from a study of cytomegalovirus exposure and HLA in healthy donors. The overall study: Of several hundred genotyped donors, roughly 81% grouped in the Caucasian-associated ancestry cluster. Study findings and constraints: The authors considered a cluster of highly shared sequence variants likely to be a sequencing artifact.

This sequence was found in a woman aged 30 to 39 in good health and CMV-seronegative. Source material: PBMCs. V is TRBV7-2 and J is TRBJ1-5; 9 positions match TRBD1. The CDR3 protein is CASSVQGQGRIPQHF. For the CDR3, the DNA is TGTGCCAGCAGCGTCCAGGGACAGGGAAGAATCCCCCAGCATTTT.